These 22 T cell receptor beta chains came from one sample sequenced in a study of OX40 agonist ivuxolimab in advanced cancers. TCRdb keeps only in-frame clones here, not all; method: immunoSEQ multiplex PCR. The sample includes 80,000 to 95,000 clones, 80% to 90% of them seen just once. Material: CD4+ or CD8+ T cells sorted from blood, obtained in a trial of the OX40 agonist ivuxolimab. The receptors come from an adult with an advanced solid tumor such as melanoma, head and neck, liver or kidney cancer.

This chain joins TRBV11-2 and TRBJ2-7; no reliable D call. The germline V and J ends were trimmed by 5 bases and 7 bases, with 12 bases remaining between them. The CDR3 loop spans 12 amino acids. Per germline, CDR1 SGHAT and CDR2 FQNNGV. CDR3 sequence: CASSPTRQEQYF. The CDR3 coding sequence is TGTGCCAGCAGCCCGACACGTCAGGAGCAGTACTTC. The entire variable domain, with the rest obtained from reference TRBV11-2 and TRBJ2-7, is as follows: EAGVAQSPRYKIIEKRQSVAFWCNPISGHATLYWYQQILGQGPKLLIQFQNNGVVDDSQLPKDRFSAERLKGVDSTLKIQPAKLEDSAVYLCASSPTRQEQYFGPGTRLTVT.

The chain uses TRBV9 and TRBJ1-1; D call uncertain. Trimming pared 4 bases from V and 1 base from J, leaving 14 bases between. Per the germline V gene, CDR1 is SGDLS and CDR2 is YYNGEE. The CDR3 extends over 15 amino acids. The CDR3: CASSRLGQQNTEAFF. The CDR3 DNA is TGTGCCAGCAGCCGACTTGGGCAGCAGAACACTGAAGCTTTCTTT.

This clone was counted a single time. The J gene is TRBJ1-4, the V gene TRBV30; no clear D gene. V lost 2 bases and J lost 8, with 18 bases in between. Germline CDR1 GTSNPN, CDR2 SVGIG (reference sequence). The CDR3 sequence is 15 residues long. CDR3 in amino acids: CAWSIGSGAWEKLFF. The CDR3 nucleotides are TGTGCCTGGAGTATTGGGTCGGGAGCTTGGGAAAAACTGTTTTTT.

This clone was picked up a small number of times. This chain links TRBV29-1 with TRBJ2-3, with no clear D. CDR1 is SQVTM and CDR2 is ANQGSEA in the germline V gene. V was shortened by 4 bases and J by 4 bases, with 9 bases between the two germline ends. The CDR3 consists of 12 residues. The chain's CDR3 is CSVGAEPDTQYF. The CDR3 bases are TGCAGCGTTGGGGCAGAGCCAGATACGCAGTATTTT.

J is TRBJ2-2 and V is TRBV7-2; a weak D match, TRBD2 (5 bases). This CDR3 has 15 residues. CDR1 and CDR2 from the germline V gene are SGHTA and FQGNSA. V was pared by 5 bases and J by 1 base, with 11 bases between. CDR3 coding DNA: TGTGCCAGCAGCCCAGGAGGCGGGAACACCGGGGAGCTGTTTTTT. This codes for CASSPGGGNTGELFF. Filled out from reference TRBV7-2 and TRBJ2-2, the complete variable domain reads GAGVSQSPSNKVTEKGKDVELRCDPISGHTALYWYRQSLGQGLEFLIYFQGNSAPDKSGLPSDRFSAERTGGSVSTLTIQRTQQEDSAVYLCASSPGGGNTGELFFGEGSRLTVL.

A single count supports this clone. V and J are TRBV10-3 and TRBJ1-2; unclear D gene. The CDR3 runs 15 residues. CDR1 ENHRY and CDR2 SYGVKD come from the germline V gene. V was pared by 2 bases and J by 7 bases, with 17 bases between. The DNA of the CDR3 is TGTGCCATCAGTGAGCAGAGGACCTTAGCCATTGGCTACACCTTC. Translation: CAISEQRTLAIGYTF.

CDR3 nucleotide sequence: TGTGCCAGCAGTGAAAGACAAGGGAGGAACACTGAAGCTTTCTTT. Protein product: CASSERQGRNTEAFF. The chain uses TRBV6-1 and TRBJ1-1; no reliable D call. The CDR3 is made up of 15 amino acids. Trimming left V 2 bases short and J 1 base short, with 11 bases between. Germline CDR1 and CDR2: MNHNS and SASEGT.

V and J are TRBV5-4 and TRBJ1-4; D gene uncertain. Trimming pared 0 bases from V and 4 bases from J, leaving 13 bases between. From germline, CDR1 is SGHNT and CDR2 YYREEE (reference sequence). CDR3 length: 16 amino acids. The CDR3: CASSLDQSRVNEKLFF. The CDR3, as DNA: TGTGCCAGCAGCTTGGACCAAAGCCGAGTTAATGAAAAACTGTTTTTT.

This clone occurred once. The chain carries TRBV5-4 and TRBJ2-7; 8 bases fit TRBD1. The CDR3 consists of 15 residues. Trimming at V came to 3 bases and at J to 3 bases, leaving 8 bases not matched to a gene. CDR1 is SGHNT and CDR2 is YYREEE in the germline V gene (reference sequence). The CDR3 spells CASSYGQGSVYEQYF. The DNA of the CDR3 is TGTGCCAGCAGCTACGGACAGGGTTCGGTCTACGAGCAGTACTTC.

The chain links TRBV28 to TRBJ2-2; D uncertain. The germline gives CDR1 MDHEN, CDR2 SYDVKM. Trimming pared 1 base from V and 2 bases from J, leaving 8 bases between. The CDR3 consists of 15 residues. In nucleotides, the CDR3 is TGTGCCAGCAGTTTATTAATGAAAAACACCGGGGAGCTGTTTTTT. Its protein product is CASSLLMKNTGELFF.

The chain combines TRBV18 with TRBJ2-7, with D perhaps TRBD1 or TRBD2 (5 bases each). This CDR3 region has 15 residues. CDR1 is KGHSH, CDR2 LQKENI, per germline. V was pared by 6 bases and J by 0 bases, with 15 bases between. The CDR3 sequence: CASSHGAESSYEQYF. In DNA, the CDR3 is TGTGCCAGCTCCCACGGGGCTGAGAGCTCCTACGAGCAGTACTTC.

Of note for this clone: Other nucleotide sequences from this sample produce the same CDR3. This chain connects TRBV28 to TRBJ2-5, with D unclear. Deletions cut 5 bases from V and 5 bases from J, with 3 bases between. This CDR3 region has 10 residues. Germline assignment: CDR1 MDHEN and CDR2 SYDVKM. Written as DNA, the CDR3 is TGTGCCAGCAGTGAGGAGACCCAGTACTTC. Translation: CASSEETQYF.

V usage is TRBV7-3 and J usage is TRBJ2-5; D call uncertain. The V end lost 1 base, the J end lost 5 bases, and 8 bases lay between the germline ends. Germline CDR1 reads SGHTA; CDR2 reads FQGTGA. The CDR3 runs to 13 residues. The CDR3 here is CASSLSLGETQYF. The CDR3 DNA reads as TGTGCCAGCAGCTTAAGTCTGGGGGAGACCCAGTACTTC.

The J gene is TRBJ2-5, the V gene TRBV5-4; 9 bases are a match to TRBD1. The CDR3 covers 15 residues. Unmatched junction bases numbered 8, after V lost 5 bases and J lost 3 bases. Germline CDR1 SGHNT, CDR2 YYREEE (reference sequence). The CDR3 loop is CASRTSGQGKETQYF. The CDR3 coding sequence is TGTGCCAGCAGGACCTCGGGACAGGGAAAAGAGACCCAGTACTTC.

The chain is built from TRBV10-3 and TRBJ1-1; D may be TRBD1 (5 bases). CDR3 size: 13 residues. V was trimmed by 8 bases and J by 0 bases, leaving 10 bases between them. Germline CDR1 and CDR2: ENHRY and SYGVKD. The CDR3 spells CAIGADMNTEAFF. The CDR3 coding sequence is TGTGCCATCGGGGCAGATATGAACACTGAAGCTTTCTTT.

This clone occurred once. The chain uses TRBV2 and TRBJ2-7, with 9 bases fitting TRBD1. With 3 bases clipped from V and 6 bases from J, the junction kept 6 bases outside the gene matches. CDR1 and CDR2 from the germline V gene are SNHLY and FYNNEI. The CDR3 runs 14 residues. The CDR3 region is CASSDGTGFGEQYF. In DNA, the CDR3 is TGTGCCAGCAGTGACGGGACAGGGTTTGGCGAGCAGTACTTC.

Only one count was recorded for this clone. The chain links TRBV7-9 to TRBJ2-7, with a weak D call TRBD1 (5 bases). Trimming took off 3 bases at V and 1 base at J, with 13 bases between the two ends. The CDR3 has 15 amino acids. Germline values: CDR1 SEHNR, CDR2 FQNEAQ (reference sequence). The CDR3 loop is CASSFGALTSYEQYF. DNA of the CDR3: TGTGCCAGCAGCTTTGGGGCCCTGACATCCTACGAGCAGTACTTC.

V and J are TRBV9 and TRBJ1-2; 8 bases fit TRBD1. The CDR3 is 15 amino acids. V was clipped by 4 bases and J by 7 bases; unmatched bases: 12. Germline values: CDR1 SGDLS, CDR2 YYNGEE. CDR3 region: CASSRDPQGAGGYTF. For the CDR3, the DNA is TGTGCCAGCAGCCGCGACCCCCAGGGGGCGGGTGGCTACACCTTC.

The CDR3 spells CASSFPGQGFEAFF. CDR3 sequence (DNA): TGTGCCAGCAGTTTCCCGGGACAGGGATTTGAAGCTTTCTTT. The J gene is TRBJ1-1, the V gene TRBV28; 9 bases agree with TRBD1. Germline CDR1 is MDHEN and CDR2 is SYDVKM. CDR3 length equals 14 residues. V dropped 3 bases and J dropped 7; count of bases not matched to a gene: 6.

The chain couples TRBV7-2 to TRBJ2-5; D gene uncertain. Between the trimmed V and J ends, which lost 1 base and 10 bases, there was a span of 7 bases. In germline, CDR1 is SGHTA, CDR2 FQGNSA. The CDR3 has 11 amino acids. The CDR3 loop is CASSLDLGQYF. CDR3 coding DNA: TGTGCCAGCAGCTTAGACCTCGGCCAGTACTTC.

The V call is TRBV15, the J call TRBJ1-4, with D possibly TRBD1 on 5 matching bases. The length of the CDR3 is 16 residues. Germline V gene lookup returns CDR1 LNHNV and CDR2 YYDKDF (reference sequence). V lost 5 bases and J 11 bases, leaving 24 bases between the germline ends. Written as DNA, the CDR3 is TGTGCCACCAGCTTAATTTTTGGGGTTGCGAGGGGTAAACTGTTTTTT. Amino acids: CATSLIFGVARGKLFF.

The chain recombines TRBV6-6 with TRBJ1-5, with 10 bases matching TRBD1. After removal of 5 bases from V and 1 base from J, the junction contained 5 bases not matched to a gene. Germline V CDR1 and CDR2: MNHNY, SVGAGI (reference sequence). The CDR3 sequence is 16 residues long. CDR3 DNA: TGTGCCAGCAGTACCCGACAGGGGGCGAGCAATCAGCCCCAGCATTTT. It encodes CASSTRQGASNQPQHF.